This TCR beta chain was found in a study of T-cell reconstitution after alpha-beta-depleted transplantation in children. In the case of this clonotype: One end of the junction varies from germline; a read error may be responsible.

Construction of the TCRbeta library involved unique molecular identifiers. Each CDR3 protein is one row after TCRdb ran MiXCR on the PCR reads. Here the sample spans 350,000 to 400,000 distinct CDR3 sequences, about an eighth being singletons. The CDR3 is made up of 12 amino acids. Germline-derived CDR1 and CDR2 are DFQATT and SNEGSKA (reference sequence). Sample: PBMCs, taken from the stem cell graft. This TCR came from a human donor who donated a stem cell graft to a child with Fanconi anemia. The chain couples TRBV20-1 to TRBJ2-3; the D is unclear. As DNA, the CDR3 is TGCAGTGCTTTAATAGATCCAGATACGGAGTATTTT. This sequence encodes CSALIDPDTEYF.